This T cell receptor (beta chain) was identified in a study of blood T cells in healthy people across ages. Germline CDR1 LGHDT, CDR2 YNNKEL (reference sequence). V was cut by 6 bases and J by 5 bases, with 5 bases left in between. There are 11 residues in the CDR3. Primers used in a second PCR of roughly 7 to 12 cycles were a sample-barcoded 5' primer and a J-beta primer mix. One entry per CDR3 protein, called by TCRdb with MiXCR from the 5' RACE reads. The sample holds around 1,500,000 distinct CDR3 sequences, about 28% seen once. This clonotype was observed a handful of times. The chain combines TRBV3-1 with TRBJ2-1; no reliable D call. The sample comprised blood. The source is a woman in her thirties in good health. CDR3 residues: CASRHNNEQFF. The CDR3 DNA sequence: TGTGCCAGCAGACACAACAATGAGCAGTTCTTC.